These T cell receptor beta chains were read from a single sample in a study of beta chain features in type 1 diabetes. Libraries were prepared by immunoSEQ multiplex PCR; TCRdb keeps only in-frame clonotypes and omits some of them. The sample lists under 55,000 clones; less than 55% were seen once. The sample consisted of Tregs from blood. These receptors were collected from a man aged 25-45 years with type 1 diabetes. CDR3s include the opening cysteine and the closing phenylalanine or tryptophan. A D gene is named only where the DNA matches it firmly. Expanded clones are given a class, and other clones once, few, many or no size at all.

few TRBJ1-4 TRBD1 TRBV18 CASSLGQADVEKLFF TGTGCCAGCTCATTAGGACAGGCCGACGTGGAAAAACTGTTTTTT
. TRBJ1-3 . TRBV7-8 CASGGAGNTIYF TGTGCCAGCGGAGGGGCCGGAAACACCATATATTTT
. TRBJ2-7 TRBD1 TRBV7-9 CASSLEGTGYDEQYF TGTGCCAGCAGCTTAGAAGGGACAGGGTATGACGAGCAGTACTTC
. TRBJ2-4 . TRBV18 CASPRSRSTSGSSKNIQYF TGTGCCAGCCCCCGGTCCAGATCCACCTCGGGTAGCTCCAAAAACATTCAGTACTTC
. TRBJ2-7 TRBD1 TRBV11-2 CASSYTGAYEQYF TGTGCCAGCAGCTATACAGGGGCCTACGAGCAGTACTTC
. TRBJ2-5 TRBD2 TRBV9 CASSAGTSGSGGETQYF TGTGCCAGCAGCGCGGGGACTAGCGGGTCCGGTGGAGAGACCCAGTACTTC
. TRBJ2-1 TRBD1 TRBV5-1 CASSLSTGVNEQFF TGCGCCAGCAGCTTGTCAACAGGGGTGAATGAGCAGTTCTTC
few TRBJ2-3 . TRBV27 CASSHQGADTQYF TGTGCCAGCAGTCACCAGGGCGCAGATACGCAGTATTTT
. TRBJ2-2 . TRBV19 CASSRFTGTNTGELFF TGTGCCAGTAGTAGGTTTACAGGGACGAACACCGGGGAGCTGTTTTTT
few TRBJ2-3 TRBD2 TRBV5-4 CASTPTSGSSDTQYF TGTGCCAGCACCCCGACTAGCGGGAGCTCCGATACGCAGTATTTT
. TRBJ1-2 . TRBV4-1 CASSQEAGLVIYGYTF TGCGCCAGCAGCCAAGAGGCAGGGCTAGTGATCTATGGCTACACCTTC
few TRBJ1-5 TRBD1 TRBV2 CASGAEGTGYRQPQHF TGTGCCAGCGGCGCCGAGGGGACAGGGTATCGTCAGCCCCAGCATTTT
. TRBJ2-7 TRBD2 TRBV18 CASSPLAGMYEQYF TGTGCCAGCTCACCTCTAGCGGGAATGTACGAGCAGTACTTC
. TRBJ2-3 . TRBV7-9 CASSSDARDTQYF TGTGCCAGCAGCAGCGACGCCCGGGATACGCAGTATTTT
. TRBJ2-7 TRBD2 TRBV27 CASSSGLAGVRGEQYF TGTGCCAGCAGTTCCGGACTAGCGGGAGTACGGGGCGAGCAGTACTTC
. TRBJ2-7 . TRBV5-1 CASSPRGKYSYEQYF TGCGCCAGCAGCCCCAGGGGAAAGTACTCCTACGAGCAGTACTTC
few TRBJ2-3 TRBD2 TRBV27 CASGWTSGRQISTDTQYF TGTGCCAGCGGCTGGACTAGCGGGAGACAGATAAGCACAGATACGCAGTATTTT
. TRBJ1-1 . TRBV7-9 CASSAQQGNTEAFF TGTGCCAGCAGCGCGCAACAGGGGAACACTGAAGCTTTCTTT
few TRBJ2-2 . TRBV9 CASGDQNTGELFF TGTGCCAGCGGCGATCAGAACACCGGGGAGCTGTTTTTT
once TRBJ2-2 . TRBV14 CASSQDRAGELFF TGTGCCAGCAGCCAAGATCGGGCCGGGGAGCTGTTTTTT
. TRBJ2-3 . TRBV29-1 CSVGVDSSGLPDTQYF TGCAGCGTTGGGGTGGATTCCAGCGGTCTCCCGGATACGCAGTATTTT
few TRBJ1-5 TRBD1 TRBV19 CASSILTGQGRQPQHF TGTGCCAGTAGTATACTTACGGGACAGGGAAGGCAGCCCCAGCATTTT
. TRBJ2-7 TRBD2 TRBV7-2 CASSFPGRTSFMTYEQYF TGTGCCAGCAGCTTCCCCGGGAGGACTTCTTTCATGACCTACGAGCAGTACTTC
few TRBJ1-5 . TRBV18 CASSPVREPNQPQHF TGTGCCAGCTCACCGGTCAGGGAACCAAATCAGCCCCAGCATTTT
. TRBJ1-1 . TRBV2 CASSEVEVTEAFF TGTGCCAGCAGTGAAGTGGAGGTAACTGAAGCTTTCTTT
few TRBJ2-4 . TRBV5-6 CASSTTGSKNIQYF TGTGCCAGCAGCACCACAGGGAGCAAAAACATTCAGTACTTC
few TRBJ2-4 . TRBV9 CASSDTGLGNIQYF TGTGCCAGCAGCGACACCGGACTCGGAAACATTCAGTACTTC
once TRBJ2-7 . TRBV18 CASSPSRSEQYF TGTGCCAGCTCACCCTCCCGGAGCGAGCAGTACTTC
. TRBJ2-4 . TRBV7-8 CASSPGVLDIQYF TGTGCCAGCAGCCCCGGAGTACTTGACATTCAGTACTTC
. TRBJ2-5 . TRBV7-3 CASSLTRGQETQYF TGTGCCAGCAGCTTAACGAGGGGGCAAGAGACCCAGTACTTC
. TRBJ2-7 TRBD1 TRBV7-3 CASSLNAGGINEQYF TGTGCCAGCAGCTTAAACGCAGGGGGCATCAACGAGCAGTACTTC
few TRBJ2-3 . TRBV27 CASSSQGTDTQYF TGTGCCAGCAGTTCCCAGGGCACAGATACGCAGTATTTT
. TRBJ2-3 . TRBV2 CASLIQLTQYF TGTGCCAGCCTTATCCAACTTACGCAGTATTTT
few TRBJ2-7 TRBD2 TRBV28 CASSSRTSAYEQYF TGTGCCAGCAGTTCCAGGACTAGCGCGTACGAGCAGTACTTC
. TRBJ1-2 TRBD1 TRBV19 CASRREGARDGYTF TGTGCCAGTAGGCGAGAGGGGGCTCGAGATGGCTACACCTTC
. TRBJ1-2 . TRBV6-1 CASSEFGTGIYGYTF TGTGCCAGCAGTGAATTCGGTACAGGGATCTATGGCTACACCTTC
. TRBJ2-4 . TRBV5-6 CASSLELNRLAKNIQYF TGTGCCAGCAGCTTGGAACTGAACCGACTAGCCAAAAACATTCAGTACTTC
. TRBJ2-7 TRBD2 TRBV5-1 CASSSRLAGRDEQYF TGCGCCAGCAGCTCCCGACTAGCGGGACGAGACGAGCAGTACTTC
few TRBJ2-1 TRBD2 TRBV2 CASRGSGAPYNEQFF TGTGCCAGCAGGGGAAGCGGGGCACCCTACAATGAGCAGTTCTTC
. TRBJ2-2 TRBD1 TRBV11-2 CASSRQGGTGELFF TGTGCCAGCAGCCGACAGGGTGGCACCGGGGAGCTGTTTTTT
. TRBJ2-7 . TRBV6-6 CASSYSMPASGYEQYF TGTGCCAGCAGTTACTCGATGCCAGCTTCGGGCTACGAGCAGTACTTC
. TRBJ2-3 TRBD2 TRBV27 CASTGRGGTSGRTDTQYF TGTGCCAGCACGGGAAGAGGAGGCACTAGCGGCCGCACAGATACGCAGTATTTT
. TRBJ2-1 TRBD1 TRBV5-5 CASSLGQGSYNEQFF TGTGCCAGCAGTTTGGGACAGGGGTCCTACAATGAGCAGTTCTTC
. TRBJ1-5 TRBD1 TRBV27 CASSPLGQGRNQPQHF TGTGCCAGCAGTCCCCTAGGACAGGGGAGAAATCAGCCCCAGCATTTT
once TRBJ1-5 . TRBV12-5 CASGFLQGTLWPQHF TGTGCTAGTGGTTTCCTCCAGGGAACCTTGTGGCCCCAGCATTTT
few TRBJ2-5 . TRBV29-1 CSVDQRQETQYF TGCAGCGTTGATCAGCGCCAAGAGACCCAGTACTTC
. TRBJ2-5 . TRBV18 CASSPTGPPQETQYF TGTGCCAGCTCACCAACTGGGCCTCCCCAAGAGACCCAGTACTTC
few TRBJ2-2 TRBD2 TRBV28 CASIGPSGSQRTRELFF TGTGCCAGCATTGGGCCTAGCGGGAGTCAGCGGACGAGGGAGCTGTTTTTT
. TRBJ2-1 TRBD2 TRBV18 CASSPPSGSNEQFF TGTGCCAGCTCACCGCCTAGCGGGAGTAATGAGCAGTTCTTC